A selection of T cell receptor beta chains follows, all from one sample in a study of blood T cell repertoires in COVID-19. The table came from immunoSEQ multiplex PCR; TCRdb's copy has only in-frame clones and leaves some out. The sample lists 150,000 to 200,000 clones, 85% to 90% occurring once. The sequenced sample consisted of peripheral blood. These receptors were collected from a human donor in a cohort sampled during active COVID-19. Each CDR3 is given with its conserved first and last residue. D genes are given only for firm matches. A clone size is listed for some rows: how often the clone was seen (once, few, many), or a class if it is expanded.

>TRBD2|TRBV7-8|TRBJ2-7|NA
TGTGCCAGCAGCCTAACACGGGGGGAGTCCTACGAGCAGTACTTC
CASSLTRGESYEQYF
>NA|TRBV6-5|TRBJ2-1|NA
TGTGCCAGCAGTTACTCTGGACAGAAGCAGTTCTTC
CASSYSGQKQFF
>NA|TRBV5-5|TRBJ2-5|once
TGTGCCAGCAGCCTCCTGGGGCCCCAAGAGACCCAGTACTTC
CASSLLGPQETQYF
>TRBD2|TRBV13|TRBJ2-3|NA
TGTGCCAGCGCTCGCCTACGTGGGAGGGAGGAGGTAGATACGCAGTATTTT
CASARLRGREEVDTQYF
>NA|TRBV29-1|TRBJ2-3|NA
TGCAGCGCCGACAGGGCGGGGGATACGCAGTATTTT
CSADRAGDTQYF
>NA|TRBV7-9|TRBJ2-1|NA
TGTGCCAGCAGCTTAGACAGTTACAATGAGCAGTTCTTC
CASSLDSYNEQFF
>TRBD1|TRBV11-2|TRBJ2-5|NA
TGTGCCAGCAGCCTCAACACAGGGGTCCGGGAGACCCAGTACTTC
CASSLNTGVRETQYF
>NA|TRBV7-2|TRBJ1-1|NA
TGTGCCAGCAGTTACGGACTCAAGAACACTGAAGCTTTCTTT
CASSYGLKNTEAFF
>TRBD2|TRBV14|TRBJ2-1|NA
TGTGCCAGTCGAGCCGGGACTAGCGGGAGGGCCGCCTACAATGAGCAGTTCTTC
CASRAGTSGRAAYNEQFF
>NA|TRBV19|TRBJ1-4|NA
TGTGCCAGTAGTATGCGGGGGAAGGCAGAAAAACTGTTTTTT
CASSMRGKAEKLFF
>NA|TRBV25-1|TRBJ2-6|NA
TGTGCCAGCAGTGAGTCACAGGGACGCTCTGGGGCCAACGTCCTGACTTTC
CASSESQGRSGANVLTF
>NA|TRBV28|TRBJ2-7|NA
TGTGCCAGCAGTAGGGGGTTTATCTACGAGCAGTACTTC
CASSRGFIYEQYF
>TRBD1|TRBV19|TRBJ1-3|once
TGTGCCAGTAGGCCGGGACAGGCTAACGTTGACTCTGGAAACACCATATATTTT
CASRPGQANVDSGNTIYF
>TRBD1|TRBV3-1/TRBV3-2|TRBJ1-2|NA
TGTGCCAGCAGCCAAGCCGCTGTGACAGGGAACTATGGCTACACCTTC
CASSQAAVTGNYGYTF
>NA|TRBV19|TRBJ2-7|NA
TGTGCCAGTAGTATCATGCAGGGAGGCCCCTACGAGCAGTACTTC
CASSIMQGGPYEQYF
>NA|TRBV19|TRBJ1-6|few
TGTGCCAGTAGTGTACAGGGATATAATTCACCCCTCCACTTT
CASSVQGYNSPLHF
>NA|TRBV13|TRBJ2-7|NA
TGTGCCAGCAGCGGCGGGACGGCCTACGAGCAGTACTTC
CASSGGTAYEQYF
>NA|TRBV28|TRBJ2-3|NA
TGTGCCAGCAGCCCATTCGGGGATCGTGGAGATACGCAGTATTTT
CASSPFGDRGDTQYF
>TRBD1|TRBV10-2|TRBJ2-3|NA
TGCGCCAGCAAAATAGACAGGGGCAGGAAAGATACGCAGTATTTT
CASKIDRGRKDTQYF
>TRBD1|TRBV6-5|TRBJ2-3|NA
TGTGCCAGCAGTCAACGGACAGGCCTCACAGATACGCAGTATTTT
CASSQRTGLTDTQYF
>NA|TRBV6-6|TRBJ1-3|NA
TGTGCCAGCAGTTACTCCGGGGCAGGGGAGAATACCATATATTTT
CASSYSGAGENTIYF
>NA|TRBV28|TRBJ1-1|NA
TGTGCCAGCAGTTTAAACGGGGGAACTGAAGCTTTCTTT
CASSLNGGTEAFF
>TRBD2|TRBV7-2|TRBJ2-3|NA
TGTGCCAGCAGCCTTAGCGGGGGGGGGAGTACGCAGTATTTT
CASSLSGGGSTQYF
>TRBD1|TRBV6-6|TRBJ1-3|NA
TGTGCCAGCAGTGTAGGGGACAGGAGCTCTGGAAACACCATATATTTT
CASSVGDRSSGNTIYF
>NA|TRBV15|TRBJ2-7|NA
TGTGCCACCAGCCCTCTCCAGGGAGGCCCCTACGAGCAGTACTTC
CATSPLQGGPYEQYF
>TRBD2|TRBV6-5|TRBJ2-1|NA
TGTGCCAGCAGTTCTCCGGGACTAGCGGATGAGCAGTTCTTC
CASSSPGLADEQFF
>TRBD1|TRBV6-5|TRBJ1-6|few
TGTGCCAGCAGTTACTCGGGGGGACAGGGGTATTCACCCCTCCACTTT
CASSYSGGQGYSPLHF
>TRBD2|TRBV19|TRBJ2-1|NA
TGTGCCAGTAGGGAAGCGGGGGGTTACAATGAGCAGTTCTTC
CASREAGGYNEQFF
>TRBD1|TRBV25-1|TRBJ1-2|few
TGTGCCAGCGCTGACAGGGGAGGTAACTATGGCTACACCTTC
CASADRGGNYGYTF
>TRBD2|TRBV28|TRBJ2-3|NA
TGTGCCAGCAGTTTATCTAGCGGGAGTACAGATACGCAGTATTTT
CASSLSSGSTDTQYF
>TRBD1|TRBV11-2|TRBJ1-3|NA
TGTGCCAGCAGCTTAACAGGGGGCATTGACACCATATATTTT
CASSLTGGIDTIYF
>NA|TRBV18|TRBJ1-1|NA
TGTGCCAGCTCACCAATAAACACTGAAGCTTTCTTT
CASSPINTEAFF
>NA|TRBV29-1|TRBJ2-3|NA
TGCAGCGTGGCGGATGACAGCTTTAGCACAGATACGCAGTATTTT
CSVADDSFSTDTQYF
>NA|TRBV10-1|TRBJ1-4|NA
TGCGCCAGCCGGGGGGGACCTAATGAAAAACTGTTTTTT
CASRGGPNEKLFF
>NA|TRBV9|TRBJ1-3|NA
TGTGCCAGCAGCCCCCATTACATCTCTGGAAACACCATATATTTT
CASSPHYISGNTIYF
>TRBD2|TRBV7-2|TRBJ2-3|NA
TGTGCCAGCAGCCGTACTAGCGGATCTAGCACAGATACGCAGTATTTT
CASSRTSGSSTDTQYF
>NA|TRBV24-1|TRBJ2-3|once
TGTGCCACGGGAGCGGCGAACACAGATACGCAGTATTTT
CATGAANTDTQYF
>NA|TRBV7-9|TRBJ2-6|NA
TGTGCCAGCAGCTTAGGCTCTACTGGGGCCAACGTCCTGACTTTC
CASSLGSTGANVLTF
>NA|TRBV25-1|TRBJ2-5|NA
TGTGCCAGCAGTGAAGACACCCGGGACTCACAAGAGACCCAGTACTTC
CASSEDTRDSQETQYF
>NA|TRBV5-6|TRBJ1-2|NA
TGTGCCAGCAGCTTCGGTTCAAGAACTCTCGGCTATGGCTACACCTTC
CASSFGSRTLGYGYTF
>NA|TRBV7-2|TRBJ1-1|once
TGTGCCAGCAGCTTTGGAGACGGTGTGGGCACTGAAGCTTTCTTT
CASSFGDGVGTEAFF
>NA|TRBV6-5|TRBJ1-1|NA
TGTGCCAGCAGTAATGGACAGAACACTGAAGCTTTCTTT
CASSNGQNTEAFF
>NA|TRBV15|TRBJ1-5|NA
TGTGCCACCAGCAGAGATCCGGGGGACAATCAGCCCCAGCATTTT
CATSRDPGDNQPQHF
>TRBD2|TRBV29-1|TRBJ2-1|NA
TGCAGCACTACGACTAGCGGTTACAATGAGCAGTTCTTC
CSTTTSGYNEQFF
>NA|TRBV7-2|TRBJ2-7|NA
TGTGCCAGCAGCTTAGGGCAGGGTTTCTCCTACGAGCAGTACTTC
CASSLGQGFSYEQYF
>TRBD1|TRBV4-1|TRBJ1-4|NA
TGCGCCAGCAGCCCTCCCGGACAGGGCGGTGAAAAACTGTTTTTT
CASSPPGQGGEKLFF
>TRBD2|TRBV9|TRBJ2-5|NA
TGTGCCAGCAGCGTAGCAGGACTAGCGGGATTCCAAGAGACCCAGTACTTC
CASSVAGLAGFQETQYF
>NA|TRBV3-1/TRBV3-2|TRBJ2-5|few
TGTGCCAGCAGCGTCGCTAGCGATTCCGAAGAGACCCAGTACTTC
CASSVASDSEETQYF
>TRBD2|TRBV6-5|TRBJ2-7|NA
TGTGCCAGCAGCGAGACTAGCGGGAGGGCCTACGAGCAGTACTTC
CASSETSGRAYEQYF
>TRBD1|TRBV6-6|TRBJ1-1|NA
TGTGCCAGCAGTTCGCGACAGGGGGTGAACACTGAAGCTTTCTTT
CASSSRQGVNTEAFF
>TRBD2|TRBV20-1|TRBJ2-7|NA
TGCAGTGCTAGTCACAGCGGGGGGGACTACGAGCAGTACTTC
CSASHSGGDYEQYF
>TRBD1|TRBV10-3|TRBJ1-5|NA
TGTGCCATCAGTGTAGGACAGGGCAATCAGCCCCAGCATTTT
CAISVGQGNQPQHF
>TRBD1|TRBV7-2|TRBJ2-7|NA
TGTGCCAGCAGCTTTCGCGCAGGGGGAAACTACGAGCAGTACTTC
CASSFRAGGNYEQYF
>NA|TRBV5-4|TRBJ2-7|NA
TGTGCCAGCAGCTATTACTCCTACGAGCAGTACTTC
CASSYYSYEQYF
>TRBD2|TRBV5-1|TRBJ2-7|NA
TGCGCCAGCAGCCCCACTAGCGGGGGGTCCTACGAGCAGTACTTC
CASSPTSGGSYEQYF
>TRBD1|TRBV20-1|TRBJ1-1|NA
TGCAGTGCTAGTTCAGGGACAGGGGTCACTGAAGCTTTCTTT
CSASSGTGVTEAFF
>TRBD2|TRBV4-1|TRBJ2-7|NA
TGCGCCAGCAGCCGAGAGAATAGCGGGGGGGCTACTCTTTACGAGCAGTACTTC
CASSRENSGGATLYEQYF
>TRBD1|TRBV6-6|TRBJ2-5|once
TGTGCCACCCGGGAGCAGGGGGCTCAAGAGACCCAGTACTTC
CATREQGAQETQYF
>TRBD1|TRBV5-4|TRBJ2-5|NA
TGTGCCAGCAGCTTGGTTGCCGGGACAGGTGTAGAGACCCAGTACTTC
CASSLVAGTGVETQYF
>NA|TRBV19|TRBJ1-6|NA
TGTGCCAGTAGCGTCGCCGGCGCTAGTTCACCCCTCCACTTT
CASSVAGASSPLHF